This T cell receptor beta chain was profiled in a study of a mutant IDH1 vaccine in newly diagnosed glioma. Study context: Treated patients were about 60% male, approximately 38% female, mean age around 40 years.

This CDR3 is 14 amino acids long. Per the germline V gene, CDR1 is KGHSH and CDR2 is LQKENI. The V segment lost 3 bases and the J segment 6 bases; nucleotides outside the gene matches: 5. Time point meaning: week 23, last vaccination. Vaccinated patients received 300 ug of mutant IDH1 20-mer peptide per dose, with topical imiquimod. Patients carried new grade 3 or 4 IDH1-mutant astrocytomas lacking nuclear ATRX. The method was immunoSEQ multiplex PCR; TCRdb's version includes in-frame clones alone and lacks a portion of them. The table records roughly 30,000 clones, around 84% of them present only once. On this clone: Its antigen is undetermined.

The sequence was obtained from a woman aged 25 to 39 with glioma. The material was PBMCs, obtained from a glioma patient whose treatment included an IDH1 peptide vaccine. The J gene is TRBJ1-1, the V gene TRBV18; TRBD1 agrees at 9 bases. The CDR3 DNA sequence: TGTGCCAGCTCACCGGTCACAGGGGGCCCTGAAGCTTTCTTT. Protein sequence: CASSPVTGGPEAFF.